Below are 6 T cell receptor beta chains sequenced from a single sample in a study of T cell repertoires in cytomegalovirus infection. These receptors lack a known antigen. TCRdb recomputed calls from the reads with MiXCR, one row per CDR3 protein. The data contain about 500,000 distinct CDR3 sequences, 33% of them singletons. The sequences come from cultured PBMCs, collected from culture after CMV antigen stimulation. These TCRs come from a human donor in good health (CMV status not recorded). Some clones in this sample may be carry-over from other donors' samples.

The chain uses TRBV4-1 and TRBJ1-2; D is uncertain. Per germline, CDR1 MGHRA and CDR2 YSYEKL. Trimming pared 0 bases from V and 2 bases from J, leaving 7 bases between. CDR3 size: 14 residues. In nucleotides, the CDR3 is TGCGCCAGCAGCCAAGAGGGTCAAAACTATGGCTACACCTTC. Protein sequence: CASSQEGQNYGYTF.

The chain links TRBV5-1 to TRBJ1-2, with D unresolved. Germline V gene lookup returns CDR1 SGHRS and CDR2 YFSETQ. The CDR3 is made up of 14 amino acids. V was pared by 5 bases and J by 2 bases, with 13 bases between. The CDR3 region is CASRLEYGNYGYTF. CDR3 in DNA: TGCGCCAGCAGACTGGAGTACGGAAACTATGGCTACACCTTC.

This clonotype appeared once. The J gene is TRBJ2-7, the V gene TRBV29-1; either TRBD1 or TRBD2 may supply D (5 bases each). Germline V CDR1 and CDR2: SQVTM, ANQGSEA. Between the trimmed V and J ends, which lost 4 bases and 7 bases, there was a span of 14 bases. The CDR3 has 12 amino acids. The DNA of the CDR3 is TGCAGCGTTGTGGGGGAATCGGGTGAGCAGTACTTC. It specifies CSVVGESGEQYF.

There are a few counts of this clonotype. The J gene is TRBJ2-3, the V gene TRBV24-1; D call uncertain. Germline V gives CDR1 KGHDR, CDR2 SFDVKD. The V end lost 3 bases, the J end lost 6 bases, and 9 bases lay between the germline ends. The CDR3 covers 13 residues. The CDR3 DNA sequence: TGTGCCACCAGTGATGCACCAACGGATACGCAGTATTTT. Translating gives CATSDAPTDTQYF.

This sequence joins TRBV10-3 and TRBJ2-7; D uncertain. V lost 4 bases and J 2 bases, leaving 12 bases between the germline ends. The V gene's germline CDR1 is ENHRY and CDR2 SYGVKD. The CDR3 is 14 amino acids. CDR3 loop: CAISGDTKTYEQYF. DNA for the CDR3: TGTGCCATCAGTGGAGACACCAAGACCTACGAGCAGTACTTC.

The genes are TRBV28 and TRBJ2-7, with a weak D call TRBD1 (5 bases). V lost 5 bases and J lost 9, with 20 bases in between. The CDR3 runs to 14 residues. Germline V lookup: CDR1 MDHEN, CDR2 SYDVKM. The CDR3 spells CASSPSQALTGQYF. DNA for the CDR3: TGTGCCAGCAGTCCCTCCCAGGCCCTAACAGGGCAGTACTTC. Looking up the rest from reference TRBV28 and TRBJ2-7 gives the full variable domain: DVKVTQSSRYLVKRTGEKVFLECVQDMDHENMFWYRQDPGLGLRLIYFSYDVKMKEKGDIPEGYSVSREKKERFSLILESASTNQTSMYLCASSPSQALTGQYFGPGTRLTVT.